These T cell receptor beta chains were read from a single sample in a study of shared clonotypes between healthy human individuals. The table came from immunoSEQ multiplex PCR; TCRdb's copy has only in-frame clones and leaves some out. This sample has 550,000 to 800,000 clones, with 90% found just once. Sequenced sample: memory CD8+ T cells from PBMCs. The source is a man aged 18-30 years in good health. Some clones in this sample may be carry-over from other donors' samples. The CDR3 runs from the conserved cysteine through the conserved F or W. Fields, in order: D gene, J gene, V gene, clone size, CDR3 protein, CDR3 DNA. The D gene is left open where the match is weak. Not all rows give a size; the values are once, few, many and, for expanded clones, a class.

d_gene: TRBD1; j_gene: TRBJ1-2; v_gene: TRBV19; abundance: -; CDR3aa: CASSAHTGQGPRGYTF; CDR3nt: TGTGCCAGTAGTGCCCACACGGGACAGGGGCCTCGGGGCTACACCTTC
d_gene: TRBD1; j_gene: TRBJ1-2; v_gene: TRBV28; abundance: -; CDR3aa: CASSNRGQAHGYTF; CDR3nt: TGTGCCAGCAGCAACAGGGGACAGGCTCATGGCTACACCTTC
d_gene: TRBD2; j_gene: TRBJ2-7; v_gene: TRBV19; abundance: -; CDR3aa: CASSLTGTTLYEQYF; CDR3nt: TGTGCCAGTAGTCTAACCGGGACTACCCTCTACGAGCAGTACTTC
d_gene: -; j_gene: TRBJ2-2; v_gene: TRBV11-2; abundance: -; CDR3aa: CASNQNGELNTGELFF; CDR3nt: TGTGCCAGCAACCAAAATGGGGAACTGAACACCGGGGAGCTGTTTTTT
d_gene: -; j_gene: TRBJ1-4; v_gene: TRBV7-2; abundance: -; CDR3aa: CASSLVSGKGNEKLFF; CDR3nt: TGTGCCAGCAGCTTAGTATCAGGAAAAGGGAATGAAAAACTGTTTTTT
d_gene: TRBD1; j_gene: TRBJ1-4; v_gene: TRBV7-3; abundance: -; CDR3aa: CASSFPARDSPATNEKLFF; CDR3nt: TGTGCCAGCAGCTTCCCTGCCAGGGACAGCCCTGCAACTAATGAAAAACTGTTTTTT
d_gene: -; j_gene: TRBJ2-7; v_gene: TRBV27; abundance: few; CDR3aa: CASSLGGGQFYEQYF; CDR3nt: TGTGCCAGCAGTTTAGGCGGGGGACAGTTCTACGAGCAGTACTTC
d_gene: TRBD2; j_gene: TRBJ2-3; v_gene: TRBV10-2; abundance: -; CDR3aa: CASSEPGLAGITSTDTQYF; CDR3nt: TGCGCCAGCAGCGAACCAGGACTAGCGGGAATAACTAGCACAGATACGCAGTATTTT
d_gene: TRBD1; j_gene: TRBJ2-2; v_gene: TRBV13; abundance: -; CDR3aa: CASSFPGTGVNTGELFF; CDR3nt: TGTGCCAGCAGCTTTCCCGGGACAGGTGTGAACACCGGGGAGCTGTTTTTT
d_gene: -; j_gene: TRBJ1-1; v_gene: TRBV11-2; abundance: -; CDR3aa: CASNINGGRTEAFF; CDR3nt: TGTGCCAGCAACATCAATGGGGGGCGAACTGAAGCTTTCTTT
d_gene: -; j_gene: TRBJ2-4; v_gene: TRBV7-8; abundance: -; CDR3aa: CASSPTAKNIQYF; CDR3nt: TGTGCCAGCAGCCCGACTGCCAAAAACATTCAGTACTTC
d_gene: -; j_gene: TRBJ1-1; v_gene: TRBV15; abundance: -; CDR3aa: CATSRDRGNTEAFF; CDR3nt: TGTGCCACCAGCAGAGATAGGGGGAACACTGAAGCTTTCTTT
d_gene: -; j_gene: TRBJ2-7; v_gene: TRBV19; abundance: once; CDR3aa: CASSQQGLTYEQYF; CDR3nt: TGTGCCAGTAGTCAACAGGGTCTAACCTACGAGCAGTACTTC
d_gene: TRBD2; j_gene: TRBJ2-7; v_gene: TRBV19; abundance: -; CDR3aa: CASSIRGRAGDEQYF; CDR3nt: TGTGCCAGTAGTATTCGGGGGAGGGCCGGCGACGAGCAGTACTTC
d_gene: -; j_gene: TRBJ1-1; v_gene: TRBV5-6; abundance: -; CDR3aa: CASISTTRANTEAFF; CDR3nt: TGTGCCAGCATCTCCACCACGAGGGCGAACACTGAAGCTTTCTTT
d_gene: -; j_gene: TRBJ2-5; v_gene: TRBV4-1; abundance: -; CDR3aa: CASRRDEARGETQYF; CDR3nt: TGCGCCAGCAGGCGAGACGAGGCCAGAGGGGAGACCCAGTACTTC
d_gene: TRBD1; j_gene: TRBJ2-7; v_gene: TRBV28; abundance: -; CDR3aa: CASSTDRGSVEQYF; CDR3nt: TGTGCCAGCAGTACAGACAGGGGGTCGGTCGAGCAGTACTTC
d_gene: -; j_gene: TRBJ2-7; v_gene: TRBV5-6; abundance: -; CDR3aa: CASSFSGEQYF; CDR3nt: TGTGCCAGCAGCTTTTCTGGCGAGCAGTACTTC
d_gene: -; j_gene: TRBJ1-4; v_gene: TRBV27; abundance: once; CDR3aa: CASSTPEERGKLFF; CDR3nt: TGTGCCAGCAGTACCCCCGAGGAGCGAGGAAAACTGTTTTTT
d_gene: -; j_gene: TRBJ1-2; v_gene: TRBV28; abundance: -; CDR3aa: CALSGVGDYGYTF; CDR3nt: TGTGCCCTCTCCGGGGTGGGCGACTATGGCTACACCTTC
d_gene: -; j_gene: TRBJ1-2; v_gene: TRBV28; abundance: once; CDR3aa: CASSLPDRIYGYTF; CDR3nt: TGTGCCAGCAGTTTACCCGACAGGATCTATGGCTACACCTTC
d_gene: TRBD2; j_gene: TRBJ2-1; v_gene: TRBV9; abundance: many; CDR3aa: CASSGTSDYENEQFF; CDR3nt: TGTGCCAGCAGCGGGACTAGCGACTACGAGAATGAGCAGTTCTTC
d_gene: TRBD1; j_gene: TRBJ1-1; v_gene: TRBV29-1; abundance: -; CDR3aa: CSGRQGGNTEAFF; CDR3nt: TGCAGTGGTAGGCAGGGGGGTAACACTGAAGCTTTCTTT
d_gene: TRBD2; j_gene: TRBJ2-3; v_gene: TRBV2; abundance: -; CDR3aa: CASIPPLAGGDTQYF; CDR3nt: TGTGCCAGCATCCCGCCCCTAGCGGGAGGGGATACGCAGTATTTT
d_gene: -; j_gene: TRBJ2-3; v_gene: TRBV19; abundance: -; CDR3aa: CASSLRGTSTDTQYF; CDR3nt: TGTGCCAGTAGTCTTCGCGGAACGAGCACAGATACGCAGTATTTT
d_gene: -; j_gene: TRBJ2-2; v_gene: TRBV14; abundance: -; CDR3aa: CASSPGTWAGELFF; CDR3nt: TGTGCCAGCAGCCCCGGGACCTGGGCCGGGGAGCTGTTTTTT
d_gene: -; j_gene: TRBJ1-1; v_gene: TRBV28; abundance: -; CDR3aa: CASRGTEAFF; CDR3nt: TGTGCCAGCCGCGGGACTGAAGCTTTCTTT
d_gene: -; j_gene: TRBJ2-7; v_gene: TRBV5-1; abundance: -; CDR3aa: CASSGEEGWCEQYF; CDR3nt: TGCGCCAGCAGCGGCGAGGAGGGGTGGTGCGAGCAGTACTTC
d_gene: TRBD2; j_gene: TRBJ2-1; v_gene: TRBV4-2; abundance: -; CDR3aa: CASSLPSGSISNEQFF; CDR3nt: TGTGCCAGCAGCTTGCCTAGCGGGAGTATATCGAATGAGCAGTTCTTC
d_gene: TRBD2; j_gene: TRBJ2-5; v_gene: TRBV27; abundance: -; CDR3aa: CASSFGGRWETQYF; CDR3nt: TGTGCCAGCAGTTTCGGCGGGAGGTGGGAGACCCAGTACTTC
d_gene: TRBD1; j_gene: TRBJ1-2; v_gene: TRBV27; abundance: -; CDR3aa: CASRADRGVYGYTF; CDR3nt: TGTGCCAGCAGAGCCGACAGGGGTGTCTATGGCTACACCTTC
d_gene: TRBD2; j_gene: TRBJ2-1; v_gene: TRBV4-1; abundance: -; CDR3aa: CASSPTSDEQFF; CDR3nt: TGCGCCAGCAGCCCGACTAGCGATGAGCAGTTCTTC
d_gene: TRBD1; j_gene: TRBJ1-1; v_gene: TRBV27; abundance: -; CDR3aa: CASSLRQGEAFF; CDR3nt: TGTGCCAGCAGTCTAAGACAGGGTGAAGCTTTCTTT
d_gene: TRBD2; j_gene: TRBJ2-1; v_gene: TRBV28; abundance: -; CDR3aa: CASSTSGEISEQFF; CDR3nt: TGTGCCAGCAGCACTAGCGGGGAAATTAGTGAGCAGTTCTTC
d_gene: -; j_gene: TRBJ1-1; v_gene: TRBV7-9; abundance: -; CDR3aa: CASSLALSMREGLTEAFF; CDR3nt: TGTGCCAGCAGCTTAGCGCTGTCGATGAGGGAGGGGTTAACTGAAGCTTTCTTT
d_gene: -; j_gene: TRBJ2-1; v_gene: TRBV9; abundance: -; CDR3aa: CASSVVLGALQNEQFF; CDR3nt: TGTGCCAGCAGCGTAGTGCTGGGCGCCCTACAGAATGAGCAGTTCTTC
d_gene: -; j_gene: TRBJ1-1; v_gene: TRBV5-1; abundance: -; CDR3aa: CASSSGGGTEAFF; CDR3nt: TGCGCCAGCAGCTCCGGGGGGGGCACTGAAGCTTTCTTT
d_gene: TRBD1; j_gene: TRBJ2-1; v_gene: TRBV7-9; abundance: -; CDR3aa: CASSSGTEYNEQFF; CDR3nt: TGTGCCAGCAGCTCGGGGACAGAATACAATGAGCAGTTCTTC
d_gene: TRBD2; j_gene: TRBJ2-1; v_gene: TRBV9; abundance: -; CDR3aa: CASSRPTSGATEEQFF; CDR3nt: TGTGCCAGCAGCCGCCCGACTAGCGGGGCGACGGAGGAGCAGTTCTTC